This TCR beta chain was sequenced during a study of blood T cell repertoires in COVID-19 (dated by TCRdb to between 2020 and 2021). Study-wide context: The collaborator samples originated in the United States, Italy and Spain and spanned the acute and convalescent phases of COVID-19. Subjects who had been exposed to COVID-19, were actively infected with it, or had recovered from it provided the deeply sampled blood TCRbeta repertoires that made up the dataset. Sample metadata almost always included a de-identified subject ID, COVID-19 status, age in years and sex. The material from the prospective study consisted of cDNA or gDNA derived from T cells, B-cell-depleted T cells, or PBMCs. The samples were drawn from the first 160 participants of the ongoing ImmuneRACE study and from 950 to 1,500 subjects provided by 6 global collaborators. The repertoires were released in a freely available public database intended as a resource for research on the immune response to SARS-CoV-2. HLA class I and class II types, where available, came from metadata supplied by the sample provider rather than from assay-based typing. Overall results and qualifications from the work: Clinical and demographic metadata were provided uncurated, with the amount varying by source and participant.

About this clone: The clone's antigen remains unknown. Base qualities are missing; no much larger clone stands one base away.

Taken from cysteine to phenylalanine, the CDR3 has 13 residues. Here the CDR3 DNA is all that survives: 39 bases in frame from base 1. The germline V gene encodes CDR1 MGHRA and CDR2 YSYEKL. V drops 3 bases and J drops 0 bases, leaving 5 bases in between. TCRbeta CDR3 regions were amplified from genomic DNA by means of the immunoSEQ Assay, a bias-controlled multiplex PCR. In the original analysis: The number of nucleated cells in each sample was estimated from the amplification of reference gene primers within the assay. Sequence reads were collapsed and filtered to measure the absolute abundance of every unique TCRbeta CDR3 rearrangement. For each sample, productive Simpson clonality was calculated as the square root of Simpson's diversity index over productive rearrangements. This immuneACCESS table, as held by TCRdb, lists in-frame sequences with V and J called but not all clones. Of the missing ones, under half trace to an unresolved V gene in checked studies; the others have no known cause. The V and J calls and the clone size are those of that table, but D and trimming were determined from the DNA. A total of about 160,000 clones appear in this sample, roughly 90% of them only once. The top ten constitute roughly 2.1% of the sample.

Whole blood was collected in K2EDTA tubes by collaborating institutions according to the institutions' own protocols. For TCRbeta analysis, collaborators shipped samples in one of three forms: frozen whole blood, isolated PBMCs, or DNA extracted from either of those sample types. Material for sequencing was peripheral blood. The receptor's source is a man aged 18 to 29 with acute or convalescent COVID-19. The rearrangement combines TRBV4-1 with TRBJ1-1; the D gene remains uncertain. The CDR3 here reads CASSQSLNTEAFF. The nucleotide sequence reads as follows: TGCGCCAGCAGCCAGAGCCTGAACACTGAAGCTTTCTTT.